A single sample is the source of the 2 T cell receptor beta chains below, sequenced in a study of cytomegalovirus exposure and HLA in healthy donors. Vbeta (60) and Jbeta (13) primers were used in the PCR. Measured with immunoSEQ multiplex PCR; TCRdb has only the in-frame clones, and not every one. The sample records about 140,000 clones, 60% to 85% being singletons. Sequencing was performed on PBMCs. These receptors came from a man aged 35-49 years in good health and CMV-seropositive.

The V and J genes are TRBV6-1 and TRBJ2-7; 9 bases map to TRBD2. Trimming took 4 bases from V and 6 from J; bases not matched to a gene: 7. Germline V gene data show CDR1 as MNHNS and CDR2 as SASEGT. The CDR3 extends over 14 amino acids. The CDR3 reads CASSVTSGPFEQYF. The CDR3 region has the DNA TGTGCCAGCAGTGTGACTAGCGGTCCTTTCGAGCAGTACTTC.

V usage is TRBV15 and J usage is TRBJ2-1; 8 bases map to TRBD2. Trimming at V came to 2 bases and at J to 0 bases, leaving 3 bases not matched to a gene. The CDR3 has 16 amino acids. Germline V gene sequence: CDR1 LNHNV, CDR2 YYDKDF (reference sequence). CDR3 in DNA: TGTGCCACCAGCAGATCGCGGGGGGTCTCCTACAATGAGCAGTTCTTC. It specifies CATSRSRGVSYNEQFF.